A single T cell receptor beta chain is shown here with its context. In the original analysis: Cell counts per sample came from amplifying reference gene primers. Only in-frame clones appear in the TCRdb table, and some are missing; sequencing was by immunoSEQ multiplex PCR. V, J and clone size are taken as reported in that table, and D and trimming were inferred from the DNA itself. Among some 460,000 clones listed, roughly nine tenths were seen once. This entry comes from a study of blood T cell repertoires in COVID-19. This CDR3 is built from 13 residues. CDR1 is LGHDT, CDR2 YNNKEL, per germline (reference sequence). V lost 7 bases and J lost 3, with 10 bases in between.

This clonotype was sampled from a woman between 18 and 29 years old who had recovered from COVID-19. Material for sequencing was PBMCs or T cells enriched from blood (not recorded which). This rearrangement joins TRBV3-1 (or the pseudogene TRBV3-2) to TRBJ1-3; D unresolved. Here the CDR3 reads CASTGWCGNTIYF. Written as DNA, the CDR3 is TGTGCCAGCACGGGTTGGTGTGGAAACACCATATATTTT.